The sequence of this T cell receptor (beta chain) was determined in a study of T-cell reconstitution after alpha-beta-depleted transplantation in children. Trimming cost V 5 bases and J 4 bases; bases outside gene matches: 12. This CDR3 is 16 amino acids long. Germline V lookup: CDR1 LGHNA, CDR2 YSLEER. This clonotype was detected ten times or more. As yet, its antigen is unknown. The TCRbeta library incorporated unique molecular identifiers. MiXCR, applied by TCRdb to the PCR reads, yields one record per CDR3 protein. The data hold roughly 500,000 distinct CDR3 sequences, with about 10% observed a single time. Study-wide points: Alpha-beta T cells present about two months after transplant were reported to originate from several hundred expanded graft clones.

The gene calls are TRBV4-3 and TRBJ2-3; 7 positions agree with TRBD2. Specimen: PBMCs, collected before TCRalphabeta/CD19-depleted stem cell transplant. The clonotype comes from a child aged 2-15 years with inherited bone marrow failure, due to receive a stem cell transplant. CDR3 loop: CASSLIAGERPDTQYF. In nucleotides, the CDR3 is TGCGCCAGCAGCTTGATAGCGGGCGAAAGACCAGATACGCAGTATTTT.